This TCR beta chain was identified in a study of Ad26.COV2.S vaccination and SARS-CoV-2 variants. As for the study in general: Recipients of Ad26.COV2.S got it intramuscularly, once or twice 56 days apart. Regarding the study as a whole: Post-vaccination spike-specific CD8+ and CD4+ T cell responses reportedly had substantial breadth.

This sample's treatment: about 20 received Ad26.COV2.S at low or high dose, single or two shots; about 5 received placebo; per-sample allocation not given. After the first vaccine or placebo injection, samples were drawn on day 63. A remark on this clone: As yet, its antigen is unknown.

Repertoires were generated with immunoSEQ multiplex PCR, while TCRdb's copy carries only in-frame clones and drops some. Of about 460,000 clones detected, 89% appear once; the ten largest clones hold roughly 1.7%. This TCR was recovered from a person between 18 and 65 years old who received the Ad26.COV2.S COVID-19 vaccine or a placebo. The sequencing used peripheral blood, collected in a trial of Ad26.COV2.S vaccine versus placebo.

DNA for the CDR3: TGTGCCAGCAGCGCGGCCGGGGGCTACACCTTC. This gives the protein CASSAAGGYTF. This rearrangement joins TRBV9 to TRBJ1-2; D not certain. This CDR3 comprises 11 residues. Per the germline V gene, CDR1 is SGDLS and CDR2 is YYNGEE. Trimming pared 3 bases from V and 8 bases from J, leaving 8 bases between.